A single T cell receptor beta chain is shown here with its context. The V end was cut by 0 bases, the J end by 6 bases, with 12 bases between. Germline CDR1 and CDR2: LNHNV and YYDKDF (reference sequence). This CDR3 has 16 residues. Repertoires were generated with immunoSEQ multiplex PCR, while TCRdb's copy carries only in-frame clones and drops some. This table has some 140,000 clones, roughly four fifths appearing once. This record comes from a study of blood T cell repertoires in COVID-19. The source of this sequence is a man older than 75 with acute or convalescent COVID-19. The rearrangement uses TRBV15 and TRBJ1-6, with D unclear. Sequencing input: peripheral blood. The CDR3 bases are TGTGCCACCAGCAGAGATCCTCTCGGGATTAATTCACCCCTCCACTTT. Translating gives CATSRDPLGINSPLHF.